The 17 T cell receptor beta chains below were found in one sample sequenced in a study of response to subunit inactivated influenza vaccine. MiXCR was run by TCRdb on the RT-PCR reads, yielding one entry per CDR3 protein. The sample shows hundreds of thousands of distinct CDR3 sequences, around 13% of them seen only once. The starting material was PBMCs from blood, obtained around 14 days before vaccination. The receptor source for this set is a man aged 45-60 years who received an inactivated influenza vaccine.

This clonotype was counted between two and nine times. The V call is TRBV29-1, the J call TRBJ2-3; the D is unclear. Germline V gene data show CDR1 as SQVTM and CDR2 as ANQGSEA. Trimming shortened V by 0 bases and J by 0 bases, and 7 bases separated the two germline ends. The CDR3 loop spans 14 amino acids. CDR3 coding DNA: TGCAGCGTTGAAGATCAGGACAGCACAGATACGCAGTATTTT. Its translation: CSVEDQDSTDTQYF.

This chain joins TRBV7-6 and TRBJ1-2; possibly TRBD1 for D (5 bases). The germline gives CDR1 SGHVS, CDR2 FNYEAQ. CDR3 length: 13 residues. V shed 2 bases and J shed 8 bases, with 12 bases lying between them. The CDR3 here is CASSLIQGQGYTF. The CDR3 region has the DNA TGTGCCAGCAGCTTAATCCAGGGCCAAGGCTACACCTTC.

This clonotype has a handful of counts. CDR3 DNA: TGCGCCAGCAGCCAAGTTACTTATAACACCGGGGAGCTGTTTTTT. Its translation is CASSQVTYNTGELFF. V and J are TRBV4-1 and TRBJ2-2; D is unclear. Germline-derived CDR1 and CDR2 are MGHRA and YSYEKL. CDR3 size: 15 residues. V gave up 1 base and J gave up 2 bases, with 8 bases separating them.

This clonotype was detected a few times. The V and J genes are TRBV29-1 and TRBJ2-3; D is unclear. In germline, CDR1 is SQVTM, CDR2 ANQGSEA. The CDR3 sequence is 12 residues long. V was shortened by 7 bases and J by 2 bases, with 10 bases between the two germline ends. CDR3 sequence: CSGAELTDTQYF. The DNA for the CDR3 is TGCAGCGGGGCGGAACTCACAGATACGCAGTATTTT.

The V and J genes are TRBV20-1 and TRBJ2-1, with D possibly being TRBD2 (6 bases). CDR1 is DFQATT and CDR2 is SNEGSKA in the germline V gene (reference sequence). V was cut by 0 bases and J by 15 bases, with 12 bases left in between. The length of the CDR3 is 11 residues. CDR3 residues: CSARDHRRVFF. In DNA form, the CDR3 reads TGCAGTGCTAGAGATCATCGGAGGGTGTTCTTC.

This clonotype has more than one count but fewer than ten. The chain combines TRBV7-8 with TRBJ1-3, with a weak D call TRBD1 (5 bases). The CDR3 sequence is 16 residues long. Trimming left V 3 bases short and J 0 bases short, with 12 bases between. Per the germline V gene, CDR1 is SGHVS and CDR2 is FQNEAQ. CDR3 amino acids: CASSLAETVSGNTIYF. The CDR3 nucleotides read TGTGCCAGCAGCTTGGCTGAGACAGTCTCTGGAAACACCATATATTTT.

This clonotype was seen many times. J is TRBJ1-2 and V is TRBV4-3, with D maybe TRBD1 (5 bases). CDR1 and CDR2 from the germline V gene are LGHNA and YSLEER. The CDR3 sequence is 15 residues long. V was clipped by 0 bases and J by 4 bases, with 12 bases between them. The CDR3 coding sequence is TGCGCCAGCAGCCAAGACGACAGAGGACCCTATGGCTACACCTTC. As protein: CASSQDDRGPYGYTF.

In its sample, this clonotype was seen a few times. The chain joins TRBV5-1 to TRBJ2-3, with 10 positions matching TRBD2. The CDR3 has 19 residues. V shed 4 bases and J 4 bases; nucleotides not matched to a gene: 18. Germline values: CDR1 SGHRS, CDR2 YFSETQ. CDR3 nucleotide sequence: TGCGCCAGCAGCCCAAGCGGGGGGGCGGCCCGACTTAAGTCAGATACGCAGTATTTT. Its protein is CASSPSGGAARLKSDTQYF.

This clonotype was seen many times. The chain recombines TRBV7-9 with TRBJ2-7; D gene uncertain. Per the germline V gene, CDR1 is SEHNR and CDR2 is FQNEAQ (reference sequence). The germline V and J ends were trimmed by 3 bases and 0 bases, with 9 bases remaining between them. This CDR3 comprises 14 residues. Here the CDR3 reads CASSFDKSSYEQYF. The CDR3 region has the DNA TGTGCCAGCAGCTTTGACAAGAGCTCCTACGAGCAGTACTTC.

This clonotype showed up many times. In DNA, the CDR3 is TGCAGCGTTGTGAACACTGAAGCTTTCTTT. It yields the protein CSVVNTEAFF. The chain is built from TRBV29-1 and TRBJ1-1, with no clear D. Trimming took 4 bases from V and 0 from J, leaving 0 bases between them. The length of the CDR3 is 10 residues. Germline V gene sequence: CDR1 SQVTM, CDR2 ANQGSEA.

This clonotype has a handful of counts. The CDR3 DNA is TGTGCCTGGAGTAGGGAGGCTCTGTATGGCTACACCTTC. Translating it yields CAWSREALYGYTF. The chain carries TRBV30 and TRBJ1-2; D is uncertain. The V and J ends lost 2 bases and 5 bases respectively, with 12 bases between them. Germline lookup yields CDR1 GTSNPN and CDR2 SVGIG (reference sequence). This CDR3 has 13 amino acids.

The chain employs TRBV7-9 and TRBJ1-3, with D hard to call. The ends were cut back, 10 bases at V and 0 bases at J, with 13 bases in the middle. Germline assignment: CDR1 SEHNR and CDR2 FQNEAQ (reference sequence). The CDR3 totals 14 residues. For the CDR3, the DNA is TGTGCCACCCCATACCGAAACTCTGGAAACACCATATATTTT. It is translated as CATPYRNSGNTIYF. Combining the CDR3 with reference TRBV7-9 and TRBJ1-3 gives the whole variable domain DTGVSQNPRHKITKRGQNVTFRCDPISEHNRLYWYRQTLGQGPEFLTYFQNEAQLEKSRLLSDRFSAERPKGSFSTLEIQRTEQGDSAMYLCATPYRNSGNTIYFGEGSWLTVV.

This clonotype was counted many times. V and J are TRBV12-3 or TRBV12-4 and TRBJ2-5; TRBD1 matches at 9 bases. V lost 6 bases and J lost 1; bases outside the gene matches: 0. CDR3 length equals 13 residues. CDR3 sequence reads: CASRTGGQETQYF. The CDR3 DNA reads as TGTGCCAGCAGGACAGGGGGCCAAGAGACCCAGTACTTC.

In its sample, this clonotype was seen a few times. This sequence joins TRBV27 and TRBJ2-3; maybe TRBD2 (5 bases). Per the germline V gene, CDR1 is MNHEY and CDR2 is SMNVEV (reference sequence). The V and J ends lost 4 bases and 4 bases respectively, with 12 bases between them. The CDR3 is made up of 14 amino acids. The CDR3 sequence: CASSSLDFPDTQYF. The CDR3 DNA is TGTGCCAGCAGTTCACTGGACTTCCCAGATACGCAGTATTTT.

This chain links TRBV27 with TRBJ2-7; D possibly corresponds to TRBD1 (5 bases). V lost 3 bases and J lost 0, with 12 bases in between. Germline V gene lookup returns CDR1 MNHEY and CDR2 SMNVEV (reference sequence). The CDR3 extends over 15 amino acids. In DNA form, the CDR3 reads TGTGCCAGCAGTTTCGAAGTAGGGGCCTCCTACGAGCAGTACTTC. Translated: CASSFEVGASYEQYF.

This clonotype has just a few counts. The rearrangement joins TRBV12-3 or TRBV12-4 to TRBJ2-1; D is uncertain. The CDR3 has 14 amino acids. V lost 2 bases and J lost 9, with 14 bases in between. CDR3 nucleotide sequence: TGTGCCAGCAGTTTAAGTGGCGCCTATGGTGAGCAGTTCTTC. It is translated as CASSLSGAYGEQFF.

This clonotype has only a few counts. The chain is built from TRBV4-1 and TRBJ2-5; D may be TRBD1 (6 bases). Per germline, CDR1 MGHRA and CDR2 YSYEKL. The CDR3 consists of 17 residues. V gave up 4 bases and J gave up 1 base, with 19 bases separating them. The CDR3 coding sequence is TGCGCCAGCAGCCGGCAACAGGGAATTAGGGGCCAAGAGACCCAGTACTTC. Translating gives CASSRQQGIRGQETQYF.